This is a list of T cell receptor beta chains from one sample in a study of T cells in Graves' hyperthyroidism and ophthalmopathy. From the multiplex PCR reads, TCRdb called clonotypes with MiXCR, one entry per CDR3 protein. This sample has roughly 660,000 distinct CDR3 sequences, with 15% to 20% found just once. Sample: blood. All receptors come from a man over 45 with Graves' hyperthyroidism. The CDR3 runs from the conserved cysteine through the conserved F or W. The D gene is left open where the match is weak. Rows may omit the clone size; those that give it use once, few, many or a size class.

D gene	clone size	V gene	J gene	CDR3 protein	CDR3 DNA
-	many	TRBV28	TRBJ2-3	CASSLSVDTQYF	TGTGCCAGCAGTTTATCGGTTGATACGCAGTATTTT
TRBD1	-	TRBV12-3/TRBV12-4	TRBJ2-7	CASSLVMGQVAYEQYF	TGTGCCAGCAGTTTAGTGATGGGACAGGTTGCCTACGAGCAGTACTTC
TRBD1	-	TRBV5-6	TRBJ2-7	CASRQRGQGLYEQYF	TGTGCCAGCAGGCAACGGGGACAGGGGCTCTACGAGCAGTACTTC
-	-	TRBV6-2/TRBV6-3	TRBJ2-1	CASSYVRGPNEQFF	TGTGCCAGCAGTTACGTACGGGGTCCGAATGAGCAGTTCTTC
-	few	TRBV10-2	TRBJ1-5	CASSEVGQPQHF	TGCGCCAGCAGTGAGGTAGGGCAGCCCCAGCATTTT
TRBD1	-	TRBV6-8	TRBJ1-5	CASSFGQGSQPQHF	TGTGCCAGCAGTTTTGGACAGGGGAGTCAGCCCCAGCATTTT
-	few	TRBV19	TRBJ1-3	CASSIVDSRSGNTIYF	TGTGCCAGTAGTATAGTCGACAGTCGCTCTGGAAACACCATATATTTT
TRBD1	many	TRBV12-3/TRBV12-4	TRBJ2-2	CASSFGQGMITGELFF	TGTGCCAGCAGCTTCGGACAGGGGATGATTACCGGGGAGCTGTTTTTT
TRBD1	many	TRBV28	TRBJ1-2	CASSFTGQGIGYGYTF	TGTGCCAGCAGTTTTACGGGACAGGGAATTGGCTATGGCTACACCTTC
-	-	TRBV20-1	TRBJ2-7	CSARDSGFPGNVQYF	TGCAGTGCTAGAGATAGTGGGTTCCCCGGTAATGTGCAGTACTTC
TRBD2	many	TRBV2	TRBJ2-1	CASSEAARGSNEQFF	TGTGCCAGCAGTGAGGCAGCGCGGGGGTCCAATGAGCAGTTCTTC
-	many	TRBV28	TRBJ2-3	CASGLVGRETDTQYF	TGTGCCAGCGGACTGGTCGGACGGGAGACAGATACGCAGTATTTT
-	few	TRBV24-1	TRBJ2-7	CATSDPQAYEQYF	TGTGCCACCAGTGATCCCCAAGCCTACGAGCAGTACTTC
-	many	TRBV10-3	TRBJ2-3	CAISESTGSTDTQYF	TGTGCCATCAGTGAGTCGACGGGTTCCACAGATACGCAGTATTTT
-	many	TRBV6-5	TRBJ2-5	CASSYSGIGGETQYF	TGTGCCAGCAGTTACTCAGGAATTGGGGGAGAGACCCAGTACTTC
-	-	TRBV19	TRBJ2-1	CASSIEGGSYNEQFF	TGTGCCAGTAGTATAGAGGGGGGATCCTACAATGAGCAGTTCTTC
-	once	TRBV7-9	TRBJ2-1	CATWGEISEQFF	TGTGCCACCTGGGGGGAAATAAGTGAGCAGTTCTTC
TRBD1	many	TRBV19	TRBJ2-2	CASSPDRGDAGELFF	TGTGCCAGTAGTCCGGACAGGGGGGACGCCGGGGAGCTGTTTTTT
-	-	TRBV7-2	TRBJ2-7	CASSWRSHEQYF	TGTGCCAGCAGTTGGAGGTCCCACGAGCAGTACTTC
-	few	TRBV28	TRBJ1-1	CASSTPQGRNTEAFF	TGTGCCAGCAGCACCCCCCAGGGTAGGAACACTGAAGCTTTCTTT
-	-	TRBV10-3	TRBJ2-7	CAISVQEGTVNF	TGTGCCATCAGTGTACAGGAGGGGACAGTAAACTTC
-	many	TRBV9	TRBJ1-2	CASSVAGGPNYGYTF	TGTGCCAGCAGCGTAGCCGGGGGGCCGAACTATGGCTACACCTTC
TRBD1	few	TRBV28	TRBJ1-1	CASSLGRTGGYRAFF	TGTGCCAGCAGTTTAGGAAGGACAGGGGGCTACAGAGCTTTCTTT
-	many	TRBV6-1	TRBJ2-5	CASRPVGGRETQYF	TGTGCCAGCAGGCCCGTGGGGGGCAGAGAGACCCAGTACTTC
-	many	TRBV2	TRBJ2-7	CASSEQYEQYF	TGTGCCAGCAGTGAACAATACGAGCAGTACTTC
-	-	TRBV6-2/TRBV6-3	TRBJ2-3	CASSRALPGTDTQYF	TGTGCCAGCAGCCGCGCCTTGCCCGGCACAGATACGCAGTATTTT
-	few	TRBV7-2	TRBJ1-2	CASSYHDGNYGYTF	TGTGCCAGCAGCTATCACGACGGAAACTATGGCTACACCTTC
-	-	TRBV28	TRBJ2-5	CASSLPGVKETQYF	TGTGCCAGCAGTTTACCAGGGGTGAAAGAGACCCAGTACTTC
TRBD2	many	TRBV25-1	TRBJ2-1	CASSSTRGTSGRGESYNEQFF	TGTGCCAGCAGCTCCACCCGCGGGACTAGCGGGAGAGGGGAATCCTACAATGAGCAGTTCTTC
TRBD2	few	TRBV20-1	TRBJ2-1	CSAGGTSGKSSYNEQFF	TGCAGTGCTGGGGGGACTAGCGGGAAGAGCTCCTACAATGAGCAGTTCTTC
-	few	TRBV4-3	TRBJ1-1	CASSQDREGAEAFF	TGCGCCAGCAGCCAAGATCGAGAGGGGGCTGAAGCTTTCTTT
-	-	TRBV12-3/TRBV12-4	TRBJ1-2	CASWGQLDGYTF	TGTGCCAGCTGGGGCCAGTTGGATGGCTACACCTTC
TRBD2	many	TRBV2	TRBJ2-2	CASKLAVGLAGVAGELFF	TGTGCCAGCAAGTTGGCGGTCGGACTAGCGGGAGTTGCAGGGGAGCTGTTTTTT
TRBD1	many	TRBV2	TRBJ1-1	CASSDGQGATEAFF	TGTGCCAGCAGTGATGGACAGGGAGCAACTGAAGCTTTCTTT
-	many	TRBV10-3	TRBJ2-7	CAISESQGSWVYEQYF	TGTGCCATCAGTGAGTCCCAAGGCAGTTGGGTCTACGAGCAGTACTTC
TRBD2	few	TRBV2	TRBJ2-1	CASSRSGRVNEQFF	TGTGCCAGCAGTAGGAGCGGGAGGGTGAATGAGCAGTTCTTC
TRBD1	many	TRBV6-1	TRBJ2-5	CASRRGRETQYF	TGTGCCAGCAGGAGGGGGCGGGAGACCCAGTACTTC
-	many	TRBV13	TRBJ2-2	CASRPGAGNTGELFF	TGTGCCAGCCGCCCAGGAGCGGGGAACACCGGGGAGCTGTTTTTT
-	-	TRBV6-2/TRBV6-3	TRBJ2-1	CASSYSISEQFF	TGTGCCAGCAGTTACTCTATCAGTGAGCAGTTCTTC
-	many	TRBV7-8	TRBJ2-2	CASSLEYTNTGELFF	TGTGCCAGCAGCTTGGAGTATACGAACACCGGGGAGCTGTTTTTT
-	-	TRBV19	TRBJ1-5	CASSTAGQSNQPQHF	TGTGCCAGTAGTACCGCTGGCCAGAGCAATCAGCCCCAGCATTTT
-	-	TRBV20-1	TRBJ2-7	CSARDRLGGYEQYF	TGCAGTGCTAGAGATCGTCTCGGGGGCTACGAGCAGTACTTC
-	many	TRBV2	TRBJ1-2	CASSPDSYGYTF	TGTGCCAGCAGCCCCGACAGCTATGGCTACACCTTC
-	few	TRBV27	TRBJ2-7	CASRPYRGATYEQYF	TGTGCCAGCAGACCCTATAGAGGAGCTACCTACGAGCAGTACTTC
-	-	TRBV20-1	TRBJ1-1	CSAGRPGTEAFF	TGCAGTGCTGGACGGCCGGGGACTGAAGCTTTCTTT
-	many	TRBV2	TRBJ2-3	CASGGWASTDTQYF	TGTGCCAGCGGAGGGTGGGCGTCCACAGATACGCAGTATTTT
-	many	TRBV27	TRBJ1-1	CASSLRDNSEAFF	TGTGCCAGCAGTTTAAGGGATAATTCTGAAGCTTTCTTT
-	few	TRBV28	TRBJ1-4	CASSFANEKLFF	TGTGCCAGCAGTTTCGCTAATGAAAAACTGTTTTTT
TRBD1	-	TRBV9	TRBJ2-5	CASSRRDRGRETQYF	TGTGCCAGCAGCCGCCGGGACAGGGGGCGAGAGACCCAGTACTTC
-	many	TRBV6-1	TRBJ2-7	CASSFSGTEPFYEQYF	TGTGCCAGCAGCTTTTCCGGGACGGAGCCCTTCTACGAGCAGTACTTC
-	many	TRBV28	TRBJ1-2	CASSLRGRRVGYTF	TGTGCCAGCAGTTTAAGAGGACGAAGGGTCGGCTACACCTTC
TRBD2	-	TRBV5-4	TRBJ2-5	CASRAGLAGEETQYF	TGTGCCAGCAGAGCGGGACTAGCGGGAGAAGAGACCCAGTACTTC